The 2 T cell receptor beta chains below come from one sample, sequenced in a study of CD8+CD57+ T cells in acquired aplastic anemia. For CDR3 and TCR beta VDJ profiling, genomic DNA was the template used. TCRdb re-analysed the reads in MiXCR, keeping a single row per CDR3 protein. The data hold 150,000 to 160,000 distinct CDR3 sequences, with around half observed a single time. Patients included in sequencing had previously demonstrated CD8+CD57+ cell expansion by flow cytometry. Sequencing was done on a sample of sorted CD4+, CD8+, or CD8+CD57+ T cells (not recorded which) from PBMCs. Receptors originate from a human donor with aplastic anemia.

This clonotype was observed many times. DNA for the CDR3: TGCGCCAGCAGCCAAGTACAGGGATCCGCCTACGAGCAGTACTTC. This gives the protein CASSQVQGSAYEQYF. This chain links TRBV4-1 with TRBJ2-7; D perhaps matches TRBD1 (6 bases). The CDR3 length is 15 residues. Deletions cut 1 base from V and 2 bases from J, with 12 bases between. Germline values: CDR1 MGHRA, CDR2 YSYEKL.

The chain recombines TRBV4-2 with TRBJ2-7; D possibly corresponds to TRBD1 (6 bases). From germline, CDR1 is LGHNA and CDR2 YNFKEQ. V dropped 0 bases and J dropped 3 bases, with 12 bases sitting between them. This CDR3 region has 15 residues. CDR3: CASSQDRQVYYEQYF. Here the CDR3 DNA reads TGTGCCAGCAGCCAAGATCGACAGGTCTACTACGAGCAGTACTTC.